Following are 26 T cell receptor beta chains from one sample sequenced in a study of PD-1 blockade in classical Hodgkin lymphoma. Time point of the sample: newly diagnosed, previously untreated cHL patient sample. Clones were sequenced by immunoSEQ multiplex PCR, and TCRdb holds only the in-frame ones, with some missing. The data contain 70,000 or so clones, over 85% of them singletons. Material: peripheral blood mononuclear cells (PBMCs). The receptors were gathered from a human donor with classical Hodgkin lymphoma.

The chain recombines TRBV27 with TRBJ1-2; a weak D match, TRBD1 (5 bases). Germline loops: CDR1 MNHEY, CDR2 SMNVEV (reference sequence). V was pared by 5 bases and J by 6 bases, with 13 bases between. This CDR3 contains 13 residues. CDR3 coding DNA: TGTGCCAGCAGTCCGTCAGGGTCCGATGGCTACACCTTC. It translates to CASSPSGSDGYTF.

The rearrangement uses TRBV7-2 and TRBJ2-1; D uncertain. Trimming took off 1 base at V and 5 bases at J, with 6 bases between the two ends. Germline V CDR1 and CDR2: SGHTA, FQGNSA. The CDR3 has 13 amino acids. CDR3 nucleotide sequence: TGTGCCAGCAGCTTAGGGCTCAACAATGAGCAGTTCTTC. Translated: CASSLGLNNEQFF.

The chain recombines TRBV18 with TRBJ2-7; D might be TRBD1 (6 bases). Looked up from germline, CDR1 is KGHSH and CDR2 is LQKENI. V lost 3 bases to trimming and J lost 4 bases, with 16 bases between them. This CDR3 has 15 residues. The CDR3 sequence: CASSPTGQPMYEQYF. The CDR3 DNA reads TGTGCCAGCTCACCCACCGGACAGCCGATGTACGAGCAGTACTTC.

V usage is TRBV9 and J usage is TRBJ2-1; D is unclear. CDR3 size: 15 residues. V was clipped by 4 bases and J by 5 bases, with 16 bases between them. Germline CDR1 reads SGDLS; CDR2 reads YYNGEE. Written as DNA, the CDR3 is TGTGCCAGCAGCCTCAAGCCCGAAGGCCACAATGAGCAGTTCTTC. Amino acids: CASSLKPEGHNEQFF.

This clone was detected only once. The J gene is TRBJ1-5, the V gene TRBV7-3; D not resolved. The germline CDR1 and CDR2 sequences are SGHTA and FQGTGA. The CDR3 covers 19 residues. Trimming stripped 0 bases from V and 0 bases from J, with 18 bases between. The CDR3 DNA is TGTGCCAGCAGCTTAACTCTCGGGCCCCCAAAATATAGCAATCAGCCCCAGCATTTT. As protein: CASSLTLGPPKYSNQPQHF. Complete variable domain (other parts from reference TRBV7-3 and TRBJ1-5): GAGVSQTPSNKVTEKGKYVELRCDPISGHTALYWYRQSLGQGPEFLIYFQGTGAADDSGLPNDRFFAVRPEGSVSTLKIQRTERGDSAVYLCASSLTLGPPKYSNQPQHFGDGTRLSIL.

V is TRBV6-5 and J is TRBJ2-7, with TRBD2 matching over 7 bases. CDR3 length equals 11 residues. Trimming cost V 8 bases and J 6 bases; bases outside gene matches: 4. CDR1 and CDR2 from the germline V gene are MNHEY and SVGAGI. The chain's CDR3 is CASAWGGEQYF. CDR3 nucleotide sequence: TGTGCCAGCGCCTGGGGGGGCGAGCAGTACTTC.

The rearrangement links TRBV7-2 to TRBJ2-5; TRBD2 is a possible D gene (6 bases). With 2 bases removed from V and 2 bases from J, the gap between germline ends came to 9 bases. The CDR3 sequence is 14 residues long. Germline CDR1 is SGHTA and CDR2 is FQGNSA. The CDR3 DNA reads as TGTGCCAGCAGCTTACGGAGGGATCAAGAGACCCAGTACTTC. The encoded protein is CASSLRRDQETQYF.

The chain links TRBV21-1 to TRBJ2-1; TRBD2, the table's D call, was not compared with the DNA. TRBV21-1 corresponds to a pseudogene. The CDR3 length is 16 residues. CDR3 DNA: TGTGCCAGCAGACCCGCGGGGGCCCCTCCTCAGAATGAGCAGTTCTTC. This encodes CASRPAGAPPQNEQFF.

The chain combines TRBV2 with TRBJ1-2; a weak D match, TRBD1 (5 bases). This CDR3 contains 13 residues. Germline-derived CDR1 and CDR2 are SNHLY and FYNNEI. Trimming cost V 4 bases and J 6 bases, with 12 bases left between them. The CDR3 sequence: CASSVTTRDGYTF. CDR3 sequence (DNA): TGTGCCAGCAGTGTAACTACCAGGGATGGCTACACCTTC.

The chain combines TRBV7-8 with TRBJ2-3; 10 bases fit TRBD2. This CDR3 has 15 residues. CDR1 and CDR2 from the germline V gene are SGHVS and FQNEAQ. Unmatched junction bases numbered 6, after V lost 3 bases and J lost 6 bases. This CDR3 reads CASSLLAGGRDTQYF. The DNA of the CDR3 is TGTGCCAGCAGCTTGTTAGCGGGAGGCCGGGATACGCAGTATTTT. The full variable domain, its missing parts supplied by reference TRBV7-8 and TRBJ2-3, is GAGVSQSPRYKVAKRGQDVALRCDPISGHVSLFWYQQALGQGPEFLTYFQNEAQLDKSGLPSDRFFAERPEGSVSTLKIQRTQQEDSAVYLCASSLLAGGRDTQYFGPGTRLTVL.

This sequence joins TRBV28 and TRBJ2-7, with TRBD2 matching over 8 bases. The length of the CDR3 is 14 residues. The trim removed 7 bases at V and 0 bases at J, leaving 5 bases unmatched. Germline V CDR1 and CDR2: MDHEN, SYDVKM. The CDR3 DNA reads TGTGCCAGCATCCGGGAGGGCGGCTCCTACGAGCAGTACTTC. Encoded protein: CASIREGGSYEQYF.

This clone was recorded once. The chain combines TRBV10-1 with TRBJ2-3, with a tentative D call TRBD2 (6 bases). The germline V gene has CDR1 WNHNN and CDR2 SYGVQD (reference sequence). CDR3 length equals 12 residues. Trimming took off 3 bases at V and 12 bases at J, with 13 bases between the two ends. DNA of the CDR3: TGCGCCAGCAGTGATTCGACTAGTCCACAGTATTTT. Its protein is CASSDSTSPQYF.

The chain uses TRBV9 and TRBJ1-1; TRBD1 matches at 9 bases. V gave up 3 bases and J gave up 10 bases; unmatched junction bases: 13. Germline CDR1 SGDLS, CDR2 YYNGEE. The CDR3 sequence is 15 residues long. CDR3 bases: TGTGCCAGCAGCGCCGTCCCGGGACAGGGAGCATCAGCTTTCTTT. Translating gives CASSAVPGQGASAFF. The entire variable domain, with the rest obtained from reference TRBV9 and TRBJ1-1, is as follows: DSGVTQTPKHLITATGQRVTLRCSPRSGDLSVYWYQQSLDQGLQFLIQYYNGEERAKGNILERFSAQQFPDLHSELNLSSLELGDSALYFCASSAVPGQGASAFFGQGTRLTVV.

CDR3 region: CASSLLDRAPDTQYF. The CDR3 DNA follows: TGTGCCAGCAGCTTATTGGACAGGGCCCCAGATACGCAGTATTTT. This chain links TRBV7-9 with TRBJ2-3; 8 positions agree with TRBD1. The CDR3 has 15 amino acids. The germline V gene encodes CDR1 SEHNR and CDR2 FQNEAQ (reference sequence). Trimming took 2 bases from V and 4 from J; bases not matched to a gene: 5.

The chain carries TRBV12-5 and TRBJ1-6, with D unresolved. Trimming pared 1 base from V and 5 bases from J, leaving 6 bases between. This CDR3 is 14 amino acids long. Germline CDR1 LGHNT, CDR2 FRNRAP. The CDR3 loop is CASGLGQHNSPLHF. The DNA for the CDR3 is TGTGCTAGTGGTTTGGGGCAGCATAATTCACCCCTCCACTTT. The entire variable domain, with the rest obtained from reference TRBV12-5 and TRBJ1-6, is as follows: DARVTQTPRHKVTEMGQEVTMRCQPILGHNTVFWYRQTMMQGLELLAYFRNRAPLDDSGMPKDRFSAEMPDATLATLKIQPSEPRDSAVYFCASGLGQHNSPLHFGNGTRLTVT.

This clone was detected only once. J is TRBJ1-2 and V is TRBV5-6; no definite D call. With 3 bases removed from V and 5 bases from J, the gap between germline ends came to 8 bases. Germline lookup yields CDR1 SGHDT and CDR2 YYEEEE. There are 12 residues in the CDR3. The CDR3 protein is CASSSSSYGYTF. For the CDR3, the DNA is TGTGCCAGCAGCTCCTCTTCTTATGGCTACACCTTC. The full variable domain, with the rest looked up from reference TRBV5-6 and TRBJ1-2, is DAGVTQSPTHLIKTRGQQVTLRCSPKSGHDTVSWYQQALGQGPQFIFQYYEEEERQRGNFPDRFSGHQFPNYSSELNVNALLLGDSALYLCASSSSSYGYTFGSGTRLTVV.

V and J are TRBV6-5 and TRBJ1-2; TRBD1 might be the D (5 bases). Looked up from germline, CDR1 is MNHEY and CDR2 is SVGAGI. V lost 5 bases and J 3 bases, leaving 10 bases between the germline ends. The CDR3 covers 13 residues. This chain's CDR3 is CASSGTPHYGYTF. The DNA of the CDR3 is TGTGCCAGCAGTGGGACGCCCCACTATGGCTACACCTTC.

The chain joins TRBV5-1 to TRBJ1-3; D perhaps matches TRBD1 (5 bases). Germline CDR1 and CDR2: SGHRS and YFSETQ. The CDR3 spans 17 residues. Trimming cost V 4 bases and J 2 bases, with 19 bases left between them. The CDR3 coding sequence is TGCGCCAGCAGCCTCGGGGGACGGAGGCCTCCTGGAAACACCATATATTTT. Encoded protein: CASSLGGRRPPGNTIYF.

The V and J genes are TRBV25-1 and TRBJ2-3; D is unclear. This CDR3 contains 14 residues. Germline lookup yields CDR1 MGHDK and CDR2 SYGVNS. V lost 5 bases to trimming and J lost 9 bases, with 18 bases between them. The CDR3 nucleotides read TGTGCCAGCAGTTCATTAGAGCCAGCCCAAACGCAGTATTTT. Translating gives CASSSLEPAQTQYF. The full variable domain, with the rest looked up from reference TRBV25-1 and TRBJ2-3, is EADIYQTPRYLVIGTGKKITLECSQTMGHDKMYWYQQDPGMELHLIHYSYGVNSTEKGDLSSESTVSRIRTEHFPLTLESARPSHTSQYLCASSSLEPAQTQYFGPGTRLTVL.

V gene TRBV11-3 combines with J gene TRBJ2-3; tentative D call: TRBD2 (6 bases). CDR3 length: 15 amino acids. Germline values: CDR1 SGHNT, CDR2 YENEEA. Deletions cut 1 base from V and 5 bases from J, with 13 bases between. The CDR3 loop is CASSLATGTQDTQYF. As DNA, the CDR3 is TGTGCCAGCAGCTTAGCCACCGGGACTCAAGATACGCAGTATTTT.

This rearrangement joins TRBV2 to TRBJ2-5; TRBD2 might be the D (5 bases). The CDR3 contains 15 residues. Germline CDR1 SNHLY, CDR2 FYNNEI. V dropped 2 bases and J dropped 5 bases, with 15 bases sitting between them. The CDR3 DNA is TGTGCCAGCAGTGAAATTGAGGGTAGTTGGGAGACCCAGTACTTC. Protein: CASSEIEGSWETQYF.

The CDR3 nucleotides are TGTGCCAGCCTTCCGGACAGGGGGCTCCCAAACACTGAAGCTTTCTTT. Translated, it gives CASLPDRGLPNTEAFF. This chain uses TRBV5-6 with TRBJ1-1, with TRBD1 matching 11 bases. The junction had 10 bases not matched to a gene; V was cut back by 7 bases and J by 2 bases. This CDR3 is 16 amino acids long. CDR1 is SGHDT and CDR2 is YYEEEE in the germline V gene.

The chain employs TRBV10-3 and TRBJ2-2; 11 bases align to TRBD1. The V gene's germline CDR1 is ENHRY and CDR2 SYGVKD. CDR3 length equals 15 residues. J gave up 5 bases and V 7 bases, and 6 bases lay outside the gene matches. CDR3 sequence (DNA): TGTGCCATCAAACCTGGGACAGGGGGTACCGGGGAGCTGTTTTTT. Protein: CAIKPGTGGTGELFF.

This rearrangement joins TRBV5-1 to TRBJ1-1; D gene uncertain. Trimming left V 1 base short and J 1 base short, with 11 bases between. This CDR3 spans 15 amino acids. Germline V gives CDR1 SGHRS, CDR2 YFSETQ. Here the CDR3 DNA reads TGCGCCAGCAGCTTGATATCCGGCTGGAACACTGAAGCTTTCTTT. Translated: CASSLISGWNTEAFF.

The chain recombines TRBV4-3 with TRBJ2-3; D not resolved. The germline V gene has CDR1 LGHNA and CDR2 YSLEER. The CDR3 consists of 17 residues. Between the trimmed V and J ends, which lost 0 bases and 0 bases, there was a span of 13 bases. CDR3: CASSQDFGSRSTDTQYF. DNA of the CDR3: TGCGCCAGCAGCCAAGACTTCGGCTCGCGGAGCACAGATACGCAGTATTTT.

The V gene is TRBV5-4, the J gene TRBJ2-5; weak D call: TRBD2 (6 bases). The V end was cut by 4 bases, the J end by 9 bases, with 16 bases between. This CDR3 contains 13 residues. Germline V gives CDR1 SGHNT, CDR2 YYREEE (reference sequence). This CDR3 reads CASSTRTRGAQYF. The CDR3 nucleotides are TGTGCCAGCAGCACGAGGACGCGGGGCGCCCAGTACTTC.